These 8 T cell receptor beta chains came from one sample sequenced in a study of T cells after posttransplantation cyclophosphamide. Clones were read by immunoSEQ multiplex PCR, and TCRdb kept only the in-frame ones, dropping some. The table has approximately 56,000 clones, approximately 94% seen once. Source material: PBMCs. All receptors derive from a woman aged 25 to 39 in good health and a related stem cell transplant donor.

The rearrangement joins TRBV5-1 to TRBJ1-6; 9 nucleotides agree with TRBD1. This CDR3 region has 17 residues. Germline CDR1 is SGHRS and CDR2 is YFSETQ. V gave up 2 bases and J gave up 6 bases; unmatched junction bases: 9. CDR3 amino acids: CASSLRAGTGPNSPLHF. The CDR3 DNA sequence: TGCGCCAGCAGCTTACGGGCCGGGACAGGGCCTAATTCACCCCTCCACTTT.

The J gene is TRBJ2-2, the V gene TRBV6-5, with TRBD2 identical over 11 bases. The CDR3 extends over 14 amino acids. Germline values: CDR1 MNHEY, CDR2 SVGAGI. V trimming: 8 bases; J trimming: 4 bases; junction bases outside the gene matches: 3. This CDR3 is CASGLAGGTGELFF. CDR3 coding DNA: TGTGCCAGCGGGCTAGCGGGGGGCACCGGGGAGCTGTTTTTT.

The CDR3 bases are TGTGCCAGCAGTGACAGGGGGTCTGGGGCCAACGTCCTGACTTTC. This encodes CASSDRGSGANVLTF. The chain couples TRBV6-4 to TRBJ2-6, with D perhaps matching TRBD1 (6 bases). CDR3 length: 15 amino acids. Germline V lookup: CDR1 MRHNA, CDR2 SNTAGT. The ends were cut back, 2 bases at V and 1 base at J, with 6 bases in the middle.

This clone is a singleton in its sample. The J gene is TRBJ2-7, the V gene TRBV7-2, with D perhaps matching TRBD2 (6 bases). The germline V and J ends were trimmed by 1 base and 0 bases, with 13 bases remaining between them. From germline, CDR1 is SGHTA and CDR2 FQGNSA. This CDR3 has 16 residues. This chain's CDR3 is CASSLDVGGSSYEQYF. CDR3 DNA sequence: TGTGCCAGCAGCTTAGACGTAGGAGGGAGCTCCTACGAGCAGTACTTC.

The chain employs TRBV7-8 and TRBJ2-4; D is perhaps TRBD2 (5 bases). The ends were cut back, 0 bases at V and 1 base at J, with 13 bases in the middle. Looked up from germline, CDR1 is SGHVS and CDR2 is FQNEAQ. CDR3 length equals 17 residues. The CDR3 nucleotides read TGTGCCAGCAGCTTAGCGCTATACCCGGGGGCCAAAAACATTCAGTACTTC. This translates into CASSLALYPGAKNIQYF.

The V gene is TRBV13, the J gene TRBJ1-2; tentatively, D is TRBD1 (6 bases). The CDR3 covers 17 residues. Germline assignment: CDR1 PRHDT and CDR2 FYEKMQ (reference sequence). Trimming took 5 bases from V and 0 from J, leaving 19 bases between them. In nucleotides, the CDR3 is TGTGCCAGCAGCAGCGAACAGGGCATATCGCCTAACTATGGCTACACCTTC. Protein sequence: CASSSEQGISPNYGYTF.

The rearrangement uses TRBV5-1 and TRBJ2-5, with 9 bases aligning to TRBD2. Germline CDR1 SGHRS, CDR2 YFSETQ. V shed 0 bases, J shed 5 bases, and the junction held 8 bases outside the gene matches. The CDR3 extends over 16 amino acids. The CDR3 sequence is CASSLGLAVRVETQYF. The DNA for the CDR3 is TGCGCCAGCAGCTTGGGACTAGCGGTTAGGGTGGAGACCCAGTACTTC. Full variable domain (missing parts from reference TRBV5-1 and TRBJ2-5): KAGVTQTPRYLIKTRGQQVTLSCSPISGHRSVSWYQQTPGQGLQFLFEYFSETQRNKGNFPGRFSGRQFSNSRSEMNVSTLELGDSALYLCASSLGLAVRVETQYFGPGTRLLVL.

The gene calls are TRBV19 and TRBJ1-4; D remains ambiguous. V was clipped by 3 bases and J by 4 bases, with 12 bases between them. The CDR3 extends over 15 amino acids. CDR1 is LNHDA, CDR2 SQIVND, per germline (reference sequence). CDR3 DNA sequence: TGTGCCAGTAGTATCCTGCGGGGTCTTAATGAAAAACTGTTTTTT. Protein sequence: CASSILRGLNEKLFF.